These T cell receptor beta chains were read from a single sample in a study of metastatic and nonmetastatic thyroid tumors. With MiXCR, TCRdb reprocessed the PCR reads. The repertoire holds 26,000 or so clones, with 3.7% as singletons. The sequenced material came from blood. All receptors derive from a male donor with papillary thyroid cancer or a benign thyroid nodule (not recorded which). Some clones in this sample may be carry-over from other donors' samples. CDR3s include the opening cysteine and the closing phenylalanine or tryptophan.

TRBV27	CASSEGEFTYNEQFF
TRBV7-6	CASSLRQYGASNQPQHF
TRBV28	CATSREGGETQYF
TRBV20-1	CSASSGDGTDTQYF
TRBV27	CASSLTVNTEAFF
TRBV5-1	CASSQTARINFGNTIYF
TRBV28	CASSLLAGVGEQYF
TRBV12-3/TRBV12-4	CASSSPGQRASTYTQYF
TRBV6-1	CASSDAHRRGNEQFF
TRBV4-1	CASSQVGADTQYF
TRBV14	CASSLYRGPTEKLFF
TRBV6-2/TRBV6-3	CASSFQGFGNSPLHF
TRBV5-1	CASSLVGGGSSGNTIYF
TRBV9	CASSVVGHGGTEAFF
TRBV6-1	CASSLFQGSPYEQYF
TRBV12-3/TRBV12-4	CASSPGYEQFF
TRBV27	CASSLFPGGGNQPQHF
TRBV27	CASGPLAGGSSEQYF
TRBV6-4	CASSVGTSTKNRADTQYF
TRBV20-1	CSAGDSRASGNEQFF
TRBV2	CASSPSTDGYTF
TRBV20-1	CSARHRAYGYTF
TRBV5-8	CATGGLRETQYF
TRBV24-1	CATSGGGMGTEAFF
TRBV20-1	CSARPSFLNTEAFF
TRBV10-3	CAISELKSGEQFF
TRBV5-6	CATLFTGEPYNEQFF
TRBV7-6	CASSPRRQGSDTQYF
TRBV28	CASSLVYRATYEQYF
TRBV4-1	CASSQDPVGGGDIQYF
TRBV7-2	CASSSRGTSGRAYEQFF
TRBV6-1	CASRARIYSNQPQHF
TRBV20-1	CSVPLAGGTTDTQYF
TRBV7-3	CASSRQGSTGELFF
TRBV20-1	CSARVGESEETQYF
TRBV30	CAWRAGRSTEAFF
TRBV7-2	CASSIRETLYEQYF
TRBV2	CASTGRSSYEQYF
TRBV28	CASTLHADYGYTF
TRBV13	CASSLGVSGTDTQYF
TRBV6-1	CASSDWTGGSTDTQYF
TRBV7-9	CARSPQWTGAGQYF
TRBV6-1	CASRGDGTRVYEQYF
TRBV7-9	CASSLVISNYGYTF
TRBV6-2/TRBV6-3	CASSVTSGTGVGELFF
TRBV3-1	CASRFSGRSTDTQYF
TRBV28	CASSLQTGEVEELFF
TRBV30	CAWSGSGGEQPQHF
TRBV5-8	CASSLREDPGELFF
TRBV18	CASSPPSPGEGEQYF
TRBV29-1	CSVEGQGVTEAFF
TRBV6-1	CASSLAGGSNEQFF
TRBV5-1	CASSLTGMNTEAFF
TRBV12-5	CASGSTGNDEQFF
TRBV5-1	CASSLAPGEHNEQFF
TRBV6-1	CASSDGDAGANVLTF
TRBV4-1	CASSQVLWYEQFF